The 2 T cell receptor beta chains given below trace back to one sample, sequenced in a study of blood T cell repertoires in COVID-19. Clones were sequenced by immunoSEQ multiplex PCR, and TCRdb holds only the in-frame ones, with some missing. This table has some 230,000 clones, around 84% appearing once. Source material: peripheral blood. Receptors were obtained from a woman aged 55 to 70 who had recovered from COVID-19.

This clone was counted a single time. The J gene is TRBJ2-7, the V gene TRBV25-1; D is possibly TRBD1 (6 bases). Germline V gene lookup returns CDR1 MGHDK and CDR2 SYGVNS. The CDR3 sequence is 16 residues long. Deletions cut 5 bases from V and 3 bases from J, with 20 bases between. CDR3 region: CASSPFSGDTDYEQYF. The CDR3 DNA reads as TGTGCCAGCAGTCCGTTCTCAGGGGACACCGACTACGAGCAGTACTTC.

The chain uses TRBV5-4 and TRBJ2-1, with 10 bases identical to TRBD1. J gave up 2 bases and V 4 bases, and 3 bases lay outside the gene matches. In germline, CDR1 is SGHNT, CDR2 YYREEE (reference sequence). The CDR3 has 15 residues. The CDR3: CASSLDRGAYNEQFF. The CDR3 bases are TGTGCCAGCAGCCTGGACAGGGGGGCCTACAATGAGCAGTTCTTC. Full variable domain (remainder filled in from reference TRBV5-4 and TRBJ2-1): ETGVTQSPTHLIKTRGQQVTLRCSSQSGHNTVSWYQQALGQGPQFIFQYYREEENGRGNFPPRFSGLQFPNYSSELNVNALELDDSALYLCASSLDRGAYNEQFFGPGTRLTVL.